One TCR beta chain is described in this entry. This sample is part of a study of T-cell reconstitution after alpha-beta-depleted transplantation in children. Using unique molecular identifiers, the investigators prepared the TCRbeta library. TCRdb processed the PCR reads anew with MiXCR; each CDR3 protein has one entry. Of more than 250,000 distinct CDR3 sequences listed, roughly 9.5% were seen once; the top ten hold 10%. Trimming took off 4 bases at V and 2 bases at J, with 11 bases between the two ends. CDR3 length: 14 amino acids. CDR1 and CDR2 from the germline V gene are LGHDT and YNNKEL (reference sequence).

The V and J genes are TRBV3-1 and TRBJ1-2; D is possibly TRBD1 (6 bases). The source material was PBMCs from the stem cell graft donor, sampled from the stem cell graft. This TCR derives from a human donor who donated a stem cell graft to a child with SCID. CDR3 nucleotide sequence: TGTGCCAGCAGCCCAGGGGCGTGGAACTATGGCTACACCTTC. Protein sequence: CASSPGAWNYGYTF.